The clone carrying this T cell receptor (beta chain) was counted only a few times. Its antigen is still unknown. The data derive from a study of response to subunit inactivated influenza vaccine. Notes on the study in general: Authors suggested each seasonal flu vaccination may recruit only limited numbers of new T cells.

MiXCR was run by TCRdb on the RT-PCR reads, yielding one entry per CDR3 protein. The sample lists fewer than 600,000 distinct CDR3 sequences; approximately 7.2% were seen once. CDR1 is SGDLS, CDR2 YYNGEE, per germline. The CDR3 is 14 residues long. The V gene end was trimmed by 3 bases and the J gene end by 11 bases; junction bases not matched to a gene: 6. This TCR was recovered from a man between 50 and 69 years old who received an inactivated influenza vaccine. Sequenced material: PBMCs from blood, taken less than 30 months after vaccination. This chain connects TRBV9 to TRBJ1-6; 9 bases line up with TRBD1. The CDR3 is CASSGRQGVTPLHF. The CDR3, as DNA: TGTGCCAGCAGCGGAAGACAGGGGGTAACACCCCTCCACTTT.